This TCR beta chain originates from a study of blood T cell repertoires in COVID-19. Profiling relied on immunoSEQ multiplex PCR, and the TCRdb table lists in-frame clones only, not all of them. Here the sample spans over 250,000 clones, just over 90% being singletons. V lost 4 bases and J lost 9; bases outside the gene matches: 10. Germline V gene lookup returns CDR1 SGHTS and CDR2 YDEGEE. The CDR3 is made up of 14 amino acids. The source is a woman aged 25-40 years with COVID-19, enrolled during active disease. The chain carries TRBV5-8 and TRBJ2-1, with 7 bases aligning to TRBD1. The source material was peripheral blood. The CDR3 DNA is TGTGCCAGCAGCCCGACAGGGTCTTGGGGTGAGCAGTTCTTC. It encodes CASSPTGSWGEQFF.